This T cell receptor beta chain derives from a study of shared clonotypes between healthy human individuals. Across the whole study: Donor composition was a couple of women and three men, aged 18 to 49.

Profiling relied on immunoSEQ multiplex PCR, and the TCRdb table lists in-frame clones only, not all of them. The sample shows 2 million to 2.5 million clones, around 92% of them seen only once. Splitting the CD4+ cells yielded a CD45RA+ naive subset and a CD45RA-negative memory subset. CDR1 is MNHEY and CDR2 is SMNVEV in the germline V gene (reference sequence). The CDR3 length is 14 residues. V trimming: 0 bases; J trimming: 8 bases; junction bases outside the gene matches: 4. Sequenced sample: naive CD4+ T cells from PBMCs. Subset specified: CD45RA+ positively selected. The sequence came from a man aged 18 to 30 in good health. Some clones in this sample may be carry-over from other donors' samples. The chain couples TRBV27 to TRBJ1-2; 9 nucleotides match TRBD1. CDR3 amino acids: CASSLSGQGRGYTF. The CDR3 nucleotides are TGTGCCAGCAGTTTATCGGGACAGGGTCGAGGCTACACCTTC.